This entry lists 25 T cell receptor beta chains sequenced from one sample in a study of T cells in Graves' hyperthyroidism and ophthalmopathy (dated by TCRdb to about 2019). The receptor library was made with multiplex PCR. Sequencing was performed on an Illumina HiSeq 2000. TCR beta CDR3 regions were amplified from RNA transcripts. A first-round RT-PCR of the TCR CDR3 used the HTBI primer set with the Qiagen OneStep RT-PCR kit. TCRdb's own reprocessing of the public reads used fastp at Q25 and MiXCR and kept productive beta chains. Records with the same CDR3 protein are collapsed into one entry carrying the most frequent genes and DNA. A total of about 270,000 distinct CDR3 sequences appear in this sample, about 20% of them only once. The top ten hold around 60% of the sample. Specimen: blood. These receptors were collected from a young man with Graves' ophthalmopathy.

In its sample, this clonotype was seen a few times. The V gene is TRBV2, the J gene TRBJ2-6, with a possible D match to TRBD1 (6 bases). The CDR3 is made up of 17 amino acids. CDR1 is SNHLY and CDR2 is FYNNEI in the germline V gene. With 10 bases removed from V and 0 bases from J, the gap between germline ends came to 19 bases. The CDR3 loop is CAIGKATGTSGANVLTF. The CDR3, as DNA: TGTGCCATCGGGAAGGCAACAGGGACCTCTGGGGCCAACGTCCTGACTTTC.

This clonotype occurred a few times. This chain joins TRBV7-2 and TRBJ2-3, with D perhaps being TRBD1 or TRBD2 (5 bases each). CDR3 length: 15 residues. Germline values: CDR1 SGHTA, CDR2 FQGNSA. Trimming shortened V by 3 bases and J by 2 bases, and 12 bases separated the two germline ends. The CDR3, as DNA: TGTGCCAGCAGCTTCGGGACGTTCAACACAGATACGCAGTATTTT. It is translated as CASSFGTFNTDTQYF.

In its sample, this clonotype was seen a few times. The V gene is TRBV30, the J gene TRBJ1-5; D unresolved. The CDR3 covers 16 residues. V lost 2 bases and J 1 base, leaving 15 bases between the germline ends. CDR1 GTSNPN and CDR2 SVGIG come from the germline V gene (reference sequence). The DNA of the CDR3 is TGTGCCTGGAGTCGGCTCGGGGAGAGGAGCAATCAGCCCCAGCATTTT. Its protein is CAWSRLGERSNQPQHF.

The J gene is TRBJ1-1, the V gene TRBV28; D ambiguous. The CDR3 has 13 residues. Germline V lookup: CDR1 MDHEN, CDR2 SYDVKM. Between the trimmed V and J ends, which lost 5 bases and 7 bases, there was a span of 14 bases. The CDR3 is CASSTRTEGEAFF. The DNA of the CDR3 is TGTGCCAGCAGTACACGGACGGAGGGTGAAGCTTTCTTT.

The chain joins TRBV9 to TRBJ2-1; 11 bases line up with TRBD2. Germline V CDR1 and CDR2: SGDLS, YYNGEE. The CDR3 spans 16 residues. V gave up 4 bases and J gave up 12 bases; unmatched junction bases: 15. The CDR3 protein is CASSPRDGLAGLGQFF. As DNA, the CDR3 is TGTGCCAGCAGCCCCCGTGATGGACTAGCGGGTCTTGGGCAGTTCTTC.

The CDR3 reads CATSPLGTSAFDEQFF. The CDR3 bases are TGTGCCACCAGTCCCCTGGGGACTAGCGCGTTCGATGAGCAGTTCTTC. The chain links TRBV24-1 to TRBJ2-1; 10 bases align to TRBD2. Germline CDR1 KGHDR, CDR2 SFDVKD. The CDR3 totals 16 residues. Trimming at V came to 6 bases and at J to 8 bases, leaving 12 bases not matched to a gene.

The chain employs TRBV7-2 and TRBJ2-7; D is unclear. The CDR3 totals 11 residues. Trimming stripped 7 bases from V and 5 bases from J, with 9 bases between. Germline CDR1 SGHTA, CDR2 FQGNSA. The CDR3 loop is CASTLGHEQYF. The CDR3 bases are TGTGCCAGCACCCTTGGCCACGAGCAGTACTTC.

This chain uses TRBV20-1 with TRBJ2-3; 8 bases match TRBD1. The germline V gene encodes CDR1 DFQATT and CDR2 SNEGSKA (reference sequence). V shed 6 bases and J 1 base; nucleotides not matched to a gene: 6. This CDR3 comprises 14 residues. CDR3 DNA sequence: TGCAGTGCCCCAGGACAGGGTGGCACAGATACGCAGTATTTT. Its translation is CSAPGQGGTDTQYF.

This clonotype was seen many times. This rearrangement joins TRBV12-3 or TRBV12-4 to TRBJ1-5, with a possible D match to TRBD1 (6 bases). This CDR3 has 14 amino acids. The V end lost 0 bases, the J end lost 7 bases, and 10 bases lay between the germline ends. CDR3 sequence: CASSLALGGQPQHF. CDR3 in DNA: TGTGCCAGCAGTTTAGCGCTAGGGGGGCAGCCCCAGCATTTT.

This clonotype was detected ten times or more. The chain has TRBV12-3 or TRBV12-4 and TRBJ1-1, with unresolved D. This CDR3 region has 14 residues. The germline V and J ends were trimmed by 7 bases and 3 bases, with 15 bases remaining between them. CDR3: CASTQGGVDTEAFF. The DNA for the CDR3 is TGTGCCAGCACCCAAGGCGGGGTCGACACTGAAGCTTTCTTT.

This clonotype was picked up a small number of times. The V and J genes are TRBV3-1 and TRBJ1-2; D not certain. The V end lost 2 bases, the J end lost 1 base, and 8 bases lay between the germline ends. This CDR3 has 14 amino acids. In germline, CDR1 is LGHDT, CDR2 YNNKEL (reference sequence). The CDR3 DNA sequence: TGTGCCAGCAGCCAAACAGTGAATAACTATGGCTACACCTTC. Translated: CASSQTVNNYGYTF.

This clonotype has more than one count but fewer than ten. The J gene is TRBJ2-1, the V gene TRBV20-1, with D unresolved. The V end lost 4 bases, the J end lost 6 bases, and 13 bases lay between the germline ends. Germline V gene data show CDR1 as DFQATT and CDR2 as SNEGSKA (reference sequence). The CDR3 totals 13 residues. In DNA form, the CDR3 reads TGCAGTGCTACTAGTCCCCTTAGCAATGAGCAGTTCTTC. It encodes CSATSPLSNEQFF.

The sample holds many counts of this clonotype. The chain couples TRBV11-3 to TRBJ1-5; possible D gene TRBD1, 6 bases. The CDR3 has 12 amino acids. Trimming left V 10 bases short and J 6 bases short, with 13 bases between. Germline lookup yields CDR1 SGHNT and CDR2 YENEEA. The CDR3 DNA reads as TGTGCCACAACAGGGAGGGTTCAGCCCCAGCATTTT. Its protein product is CATTGRVQPQHF. Filled out from reference TRBV11-3 and TRBJ1-5, the complete variable domain reads EAGVVQSPRYKIIEKKQPVAFWCNPISGHNTLYWYLQNLGQGPELLIRYENEEAVDDSQLPKDRFSAERLKGVDSTLKIQPAELGDSAVYLCATTGRVQPQHFGDGTRLSIL.

The rearrangement links TRBV6-1 to TRBJ2-1, with D perhaps matching TRBD1 (5 bases). CDR3 length: 14 residues. With 8 bases removed from V and 0 bases from J, the gap between germline ends came to 11 bases. The germline V gene encodes CDR1 MNHNS and CDR2 SASEGT. The DNA for the CDR3 is TGTGCCAGCGGGGCGGAGAGCTCCTACAATGAGCAGTTCTTC. Amino acid sequence: CASGAESSYNEQFF.

The rearrangement links TRBV2 to TRBJ2-1, with a possible D match to TRBD1 (5 bases). Germline V gene sequence: CDR1 SNHLY, CDR2 FYNNEI. The CDR3 runs 14 residues. Trimming stripped 7 bases from V and 7 bases from J, with 17 bases between. CDR3 in amino acids: CASKGDSTVNEQFF. The CDR3 DNA is TGTGCCAGCAAGGGTGACAGTACCGTTAATGAGCAGTTCTTC.

The chain links TRBV9 to TRBJ2-7; TRBD1 aligns across 9 bases. The CDR3 consists of 16 residues. Germline V gene lookup returns CDR1 SGDLS and CDR2 YYNGEE. The V gene end was trimmed by 9 bases and the J gene end by 2 bases; junction bases not matched to a gene: 15. The CDR3 nucleotides read TGTGCCACCAGTGATCCGACAGGGGGGCCCCCCTACGAGCAGTACTTC. Its protein is CATSDPTGGPPYEQYF.

A remark on this clonotype: The junction shows a germline mismatch at one end, possibly a read error. The chain carries TRBV30 and TRBJ1-5; tentatively, D is TRBD1 (5 bases). The CDR3 spans 13 residues. From germline, CDR1 is GTSNPN and CDR2 SVGIG (reference sequence). CDR3 sequence: CAWNPSGNQPQHF. CDR3 nucleotide sequence: TGTGCTTGGAACCCTTCAGGGAATCAGCCCCAGCATTTT.

Many counts were recorded for this clonotype. The J gene is TRBJ2-3, the V gene TRBV11-3, with 7 bases fitting TRBD2. This CDR3 contains 15 residues. Germline V CDR1 and CDR2: SGHNT, YENEEA. J was trimmed by 5 bases and V by 5 bases; bases with no gene match: 10. The CDR3 DNA is TGTGCCAGCAGCCTTTTTTCAGCGGGGTTAGATACGCAGTATTTT. Translating it yields CASSLFSAGLDTQYF. The entire variable domain, with the rest obtained from reference TRBV11-3 and TRBJ2-3, is as follows: EAGVVQSPRYKIIEKKQPVAFWCNPISGHNTLYWYLQNLGQGPELLIRYENEEAVDDSQLPKDRFSAERLKGVDSTLKIQPAELGDSAVYLCASSLFSAGLDTQYFGPGTRLTVL.

This clonotype was seen repeatedly, ten times or more. This sequence joins TRBV5-1 and TRBJ1-4; perhaps TRBD1 as D (6 bases). The germline V and J ends were trimmed by 7 bases and 6 bases, with 19 bases remaining between them. CDR1 SGHRS and CDR2 YFSETQ come from the germline V gene. CDR3 length: 15 amino acids. Here the CDR3 reads CASSSGGAGDEKLFF. The DNA of the CDR3 is TGCGCCAGCTCTAGCGGGGGCGCAGGGGATGAAAAACTGTTTTTT.

The chain has TRBV28 and TRBJ1-6, with D unresolved. Germline values: CDR1 MDHEN, CDR2 SYDVKM. The V and J ends lost 6 bases and 6 bases respectively, with 12 bases between them. The CDR3 runs 14 residues. CDR3 residues: CASRVLMGNSPLHF. CDR3 nucleotide sequence: TGTGCCAGCAGGGTATTGATGGGTAATTCACCCCTCCACTTT.

This chain joins TRBV19 and TRBJ1-2, with TRBD1 matching 9 bases. This CDR3 comprises 14 residues. Germline V CDR1 and CDR2: LNHDA, SQIVND (reference sequence). V was clipped by 6 bases and J by 4 bases; unmatched bases: 6. CDR3 nucleotides: TGTGCCAGTAGGCGAGGGACAGGGACCTATGGCTACACCTTC. It codes for CASRRGTGTYGYTF.

As DNA, the CDR3 is TGTGCCAGCTCACCATATACCTCCCAGGGAAGACGTCGATCGGGAGCTTTCTTT. Its protein product is CASSPYTSQGRRRSGAFF. The chain joins TRBV18 to TRBJ1-1; D is perhaps TRBD1 (5 bases). Per germline, CDR1 KGHSH and CDR2 LQKENI. V was cut by 2 bases and J by 10 bases, with 29 bases left in between. The CDR3 runs 18 residues.

This chain links TRBV6-1 with TRBJ1-2, with a possible D match to TRBD1 (6 bases). V lost 5 bases and J lost 0, with 10 bases in between. CDR1 and CDR2 from the germline V gene are MNHNS and SASEGT. CDR3 size: 14 residues. This CDR3 is CASSIHRANYGYTF. In DNA, the CDR3 is TGTGCCAGCAGTATCCACAGGGCTAACTATGGCTACACCTTC.

In its sample, this clonotype was seen a few times. The genes are TRBV19 and TRBJ1-4; the match to TRBD1 covers 10 bases. Germline CDR1 and CDR2: LNHDA and SQIVND (reference sequence). The CDR3 totals 15 residues. J gave up 7 bases and V 5 bases, and 7 bases lay outside the gene matches. CDR3 sequence: CASSVRQGASEKLFF. The CDR3 nucleotides are TGTGCCAGTAGTGTACGACAGGGGGCGAGTGAAAAACTGTTTTTT.

CDR3 protein: CATSLNNEQFF. The CDR3 bases are TGTGCCACCAGTCTCAACAATGAGCAGTTCTTC. The V and J genes are TRBV24-1 and TRBJ2-1; D ambiguous. Germline V gene sequence: CDR1 KGHDR, CDR2 SFDVKD. This CDR3 is built from 11 residues. Trimming took 6 bases from V and 5 from J, leaving 4 bases between them.